This T cell receptor beta chain appears in the sequencing data of a study of control samples from healthy donors and cancer patients. Method: immunoSEQ multiplex PCR; TCRdb's copy keeps in-frame clones and lacks some. Found here are under 150,000 clones, approximately 90% of them singletons; the top ten hold approximately 2.2%. The CDR3 totals 14 residues. Germline values: CDR1 LGHDT, CDR2 YNNKEL (reference sequence). Trimming took 3 bases from V and 5 from J, leaving 13 bases between them. Sequencing was carried out using blood. V and J are TRBV3-1 (or the pseudogene TRBV3-2) and TRBJ1-1; weak D call: TRBD1 (6 bases). This receptor was obtained from a woman between 65 and 79 years old in good health. CDR3 region: CASSHATGGTEAFF. The CDR3 DNA reads TGTGCCAGCAGCCACGCGACAGGAGGAACTGAAGCTTTCTTT.